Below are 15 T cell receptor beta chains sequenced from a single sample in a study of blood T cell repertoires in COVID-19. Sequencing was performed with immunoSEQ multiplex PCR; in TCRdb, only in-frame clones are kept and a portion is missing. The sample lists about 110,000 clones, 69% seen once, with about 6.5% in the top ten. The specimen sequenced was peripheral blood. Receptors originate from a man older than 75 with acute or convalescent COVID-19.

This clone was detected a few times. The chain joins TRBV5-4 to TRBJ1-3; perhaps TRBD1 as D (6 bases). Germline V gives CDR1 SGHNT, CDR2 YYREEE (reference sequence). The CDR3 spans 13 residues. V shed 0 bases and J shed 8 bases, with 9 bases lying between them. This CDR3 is CASSLEHRDTIYF. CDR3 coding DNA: TGTGCCAGCAGCTTGGAGCACAGGGACACCATATATTTT.

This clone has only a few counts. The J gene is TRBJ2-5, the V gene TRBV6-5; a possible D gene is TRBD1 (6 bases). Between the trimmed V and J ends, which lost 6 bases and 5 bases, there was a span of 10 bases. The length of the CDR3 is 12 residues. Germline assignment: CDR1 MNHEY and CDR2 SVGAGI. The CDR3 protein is CASRGAGETQYF. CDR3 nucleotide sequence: TGTGCCAGCAGGGGGGCTGGCGAGACCCAGTACTTC.

The CDR3 region has the DNA TGTGCCATCAGTGCCTCTAAGGAGGGGACTAGCATCTACAATGAGCAGTTCTTC. Residues: CAISASKEGTSIYNEQFF. This rearrangement joins TRBV10-3 to TRBJ2-1; 9 nucleotides line up with TRBD2. From germline, CDR1 is ENHRY and CDR2 SYGVKD. The CDR3 loop spans 18 amino acids. The J segment lost 3 bases and the V segment lost 4 bases, leaving 13 bases of the junction unmatched.

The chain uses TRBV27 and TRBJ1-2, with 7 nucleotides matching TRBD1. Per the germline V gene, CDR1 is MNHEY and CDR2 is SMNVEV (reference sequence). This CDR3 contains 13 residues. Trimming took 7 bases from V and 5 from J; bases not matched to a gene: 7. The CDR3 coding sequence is TGTGCCAGCATGAGAGGGGGCGGGTATGGCTACACCTTC. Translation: CASMRGGGYGYTF.

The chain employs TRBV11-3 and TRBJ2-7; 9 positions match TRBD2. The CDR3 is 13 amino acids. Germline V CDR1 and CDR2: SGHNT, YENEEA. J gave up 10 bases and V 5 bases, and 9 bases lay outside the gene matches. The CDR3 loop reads CASSKGVSGSQYF. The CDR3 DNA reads TGTGCCAGCAGCAAGGGGGTTAGCGGGAGTCAGTACTTC.

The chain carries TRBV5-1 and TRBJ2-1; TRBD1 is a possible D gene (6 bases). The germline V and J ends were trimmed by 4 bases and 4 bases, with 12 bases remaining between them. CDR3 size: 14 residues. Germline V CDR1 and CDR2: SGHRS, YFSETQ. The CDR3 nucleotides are TGCGCCAGCAGCCCCAGGGGAGCTTACAATGAGCAGTTCTTC. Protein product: CASSPRGAYNEQFF. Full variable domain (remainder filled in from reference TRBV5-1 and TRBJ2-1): KAGVTQTPRYLIKTRGQQVTLSCSPISGHRSVSWYQQTPGQGLQFLFEYFSETQRNKGNFPGRFSGRQFSNSRSEMNVSTLELGDSALYLCASSPRGAYNEQFFGPGTRLTVL.

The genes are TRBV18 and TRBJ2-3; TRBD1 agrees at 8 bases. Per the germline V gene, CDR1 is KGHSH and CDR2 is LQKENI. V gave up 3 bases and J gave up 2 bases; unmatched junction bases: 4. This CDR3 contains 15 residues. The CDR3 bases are TGTGCCAGCTCACCGAGGACAGGGACCACAGATACGCAGTATTTT. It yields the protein CASSPRTGTTDTQYF.

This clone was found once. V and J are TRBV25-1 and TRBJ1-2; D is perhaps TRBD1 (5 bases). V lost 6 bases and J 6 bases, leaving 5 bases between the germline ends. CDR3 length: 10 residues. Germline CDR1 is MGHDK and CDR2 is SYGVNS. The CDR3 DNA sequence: TGTGCCAGCAGGGGGCATGGCTACACCTTC. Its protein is CASRGHGYTF.

CDR3 sequence reads: CASSPGLARDTQYF. The DNA of the CDR3 is TGTGCCAGCAGTCCGGGACTAGCAAGAGATACGCAGTATTTT. V gene TRBV6-2 or TRBV6-3 combines with J gene TRBJ2-3, with 9 bases identical to TRBD2. The CDR3 has 14 amino acids. V shed 5 bases and J 5 bases; nucleotides not matched to a gene: 5. CDR1 is MNHEY, CDR2 SVGEGT, per germline.

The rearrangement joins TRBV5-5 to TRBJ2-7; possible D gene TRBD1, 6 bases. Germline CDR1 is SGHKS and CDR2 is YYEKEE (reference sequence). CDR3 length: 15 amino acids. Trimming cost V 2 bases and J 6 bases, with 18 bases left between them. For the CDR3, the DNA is TGTGCCAGCAGCTTACAGGACAGTAGGGACCGCGAGCAGTACTTC. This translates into CASSLQDSRDREQYF.

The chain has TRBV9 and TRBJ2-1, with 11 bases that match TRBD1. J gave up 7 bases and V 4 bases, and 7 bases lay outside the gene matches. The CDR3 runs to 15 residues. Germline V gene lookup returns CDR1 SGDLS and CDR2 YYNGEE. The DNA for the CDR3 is TGTGCCAGCAGCACCGGGACAGGGGGTTATAATGAGCAGTTCTTC. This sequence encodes CASSTGTGGYNEQFF.

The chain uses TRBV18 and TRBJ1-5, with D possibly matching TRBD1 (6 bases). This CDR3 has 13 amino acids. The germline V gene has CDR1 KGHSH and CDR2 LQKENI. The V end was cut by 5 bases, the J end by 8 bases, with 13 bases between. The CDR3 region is CASSTEQGKPQHF. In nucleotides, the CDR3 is TGTGCCAGCTCAACCGAACAGGGAAAGCCCCAGCATTTT.

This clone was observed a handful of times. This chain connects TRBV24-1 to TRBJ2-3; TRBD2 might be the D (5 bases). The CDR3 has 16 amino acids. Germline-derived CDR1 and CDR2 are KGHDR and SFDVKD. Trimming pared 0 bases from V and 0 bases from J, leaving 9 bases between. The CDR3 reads CATSDLGLTSTDTQYF. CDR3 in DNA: TGTGCCACCAGTGATTTGGGACTTACTAGCACAGATACGCAGTATTTT.

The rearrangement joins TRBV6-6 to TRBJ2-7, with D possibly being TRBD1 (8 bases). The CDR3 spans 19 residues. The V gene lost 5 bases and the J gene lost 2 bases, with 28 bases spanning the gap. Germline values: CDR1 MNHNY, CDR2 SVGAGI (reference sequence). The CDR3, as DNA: TGTGCCAGCAGTCCGAAGACAGGGGTAAAAGGCGGGAGCCCCTACGAGCAGTACTTC. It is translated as CASSPKTGVKGGSPYEQYF.

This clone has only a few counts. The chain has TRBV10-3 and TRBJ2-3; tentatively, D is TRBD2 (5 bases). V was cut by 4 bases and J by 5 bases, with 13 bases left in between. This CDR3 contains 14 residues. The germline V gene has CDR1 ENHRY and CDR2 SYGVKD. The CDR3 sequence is CAISGTKSGDTQYF. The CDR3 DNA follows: TGTGCCATCAGTGGAACTAAAAGCGGAGATACGCAGTATTTT.